Listed below are T cell receptor beta chains from one sample, sequenced in a study of blood T cell repertoires in COVID-19. TCRdb keeps only in-frame clones here, not all; method: immunoSEQ multiplex PCR. The sample includes roughly 250,000 clones, around 87% of them seen just once. The specimen was peripheral blood. All receptors derive from a woman aged 45 to 65 with acute or convalescent COVID-19. CDR3s include the opening cysteine and the closing phenylalanine or tryptophan. A D gene is named only where the DNA matches it firmly. Clone size is not always given. Where it is, it says once, few, many or a class for expanded clones.

d_gene | j_gene | abundance | v_gene | CDR3aa | CDR3nt
. | TRBJ2-1 | . | TRBV7-8 | CASSHDWDEQFF | TGTGCCAGCAGCCACGACTGGGATGAGCAGTTCTTC
. | TRBJ2-1 | . | TRBV28 | CASSSTAPGHYNEQFF | TGTGCCAGCAGTTCAACCGCCCCGGGACACTACAATGAGCAGTTCTTC
. | TRBJ2-1 | . | TRBV5-1 | CASSPESSPSYNEQFF | TGCGCCAGCAGCCCTGAGTCCTCCCCCTCCTACAATGAGCAGTTCTTC
. | TRBJ1-1 | . | TRBV6-1 | CASSEAGGTEAFF | TGTGCCAGCAGTGAAGCGGGAGGGACTGAAGCTTTCTTT
. | TRBJ1-1 | . | TRBV6-6 | CASKAEGRGTEAFF | TGTGCCAGCAAGGCGGAAGGAAGAGGGACTGAAGCTTTCTTT
TRBD1 | TRBJ1-2 | . | TRBV19 | CASFKGQYNGYTF | TGTGCCAGTTTCAAGGGACAGTATAACGGCTACACCTTC
. | TRBJ2-2 | . | TRBV24-1 | CATSVGTSNTGELFF | TGTGCCACCAGTGTTGGTACATCGAACACCGGGGAGCTGTTTTTT
. | TRBJ1-5 | once | TRBV2 | CASSELTGGDQPQHF | TGTGCCAGCAGTGAATTGACGGGGGGCGATCAGCCCCAGCATTTT
. | TRBJ2-5 | . | TRBV5-1 | CASSVGMPKETQYF | TGCGCCAGCAGCGTCGGGATGCCGAAAGAGACCCAGTACTTC
. | TRBJ2-1 | . | TRBV4-2 | CASSQGGGSYNEQFF | TGTGCCAGCAGCCAAGGAGGGGGCTCCTACAATGAGCAGTTCTTC
. | TRBJ2-7 | . | TRBV24-1 | CATSDPGTYEQYF | TGTGCCACCAGTGATCCAGGGACCTACGAGCAGTACTTC
. | TRBJ2-7 | . | TRBV6-5 | CASSYGRGQNYEQYF | TGTGCCAGCAGTTACGGTAGAGGGCAGAATTACGAGCAGTACTTC
. | TRBJ1-2 | . | TRBV19 | CASRSLPQGGGYTF | TGTGCCAGTAGGTCCCTCCCGCAGGGTGGTGGCTACACCTTC
TRBD1 | TRBJ2-2 | . | TRBV9 | CASSPGTVNTGELFF | TGTGCCAGCAGCCCCGGGACAGTAAACACCGGGGAGCTGTTTTTT
. | TRBJ1-4 | . | TRBV6-5 | CASSYWGQGNEKLFF | TGTGCCAGCAGTTATTGGGGGCAGGGTAATGAAAAACTGTTTTTT
TRBD1 | TRBJ1-5 | . | TRBV18 | CASSPGQGIYQPQHF | TGTGCCAGCTCACCGGGACAGGGGATTTACCAGCCCCAGCATTTT
. | TRBJ2-5 | . | TRBV28 | CASTPPGLETQYF | TGTGCCAGCACCCCCCCGGGGTTAGAGACCCAGTACTTC